The next 32 T cell receptor beta chains were all read from a single sample in a study of T-cell reconstitution after alpha-beta-depleted transplantation in children. Preparing the TCRbeta library involved the use of unique molecular identifiers. A single record per CDR3 protein comes from TCRdb applying MiXCR to the PCR reads. The sample lists just over 950,000 distinct CDR3 sequences; 25% to 30% were seen once. Sequenced here: PBMCs, mostly from graft donor cells, sampled 360 days after TCRalphabeta/CD19-depleted stem cell transplant. All receptors come from a boy under two years old who had a stem cell transplant for SCID, so the T cells may come from the graft donor.

This clonotype came up a few times. The V call is TRBV2, the J call TRBJ2-3, with D perhaps TRBD2 (5 bases). Trimming pared 3 bases from V and 0 bases from J, leaving 13 bases between. This CDR3 contains 16 residues. Germline loops: CDR1 SNHLY, CDR2 FYNNEI. The CDR3: CASSDGEALSTDTQYF. The CDR3 DNA sequence: TGTGCCAGCAGTGACGGGGAAGCCCTTAGCACAGATACGCAGTATTTT.

DNA of the CDR3: TGCGCCAGCGGCCGCGGGACGCAACAAGAGACCCAGTACTTC. As protein: CASGRGTQQETQYF. The chain carries TRBV5-1 and TRBJ2-5; a possible D gene is TRBD2 (6 bases). V lost 7 bases, J lost 2 bases, and 15 bases lay in between. From germline, CDR1 is SGHRS and CDR2 YFSETQ. The CDR3 is made up of 14 amino acids.

This chain joins TRBV15 and TRBJ1-1; unclear D gene. The CDR3 runs 16 residues. Trimming removed 0 bases at V and 0 bases at J, with 11 bases between. Looked up from germline, CDR1 is LNHNV and CDR2 is YYDKDF (reference sequence). In DNA, the CDR3 is TGTGCCACCAGCAGAGATCATCCGGGTTTGAACACTGAAGCTTTCTTT. It encodes CATSRDHPGLNTEAFF. Full variable domain (rest looked up from reference TRBV15 and TRBJ1-1): DAMVIQNPRYQVTQFGKPVTLSCSQTLNHNVMYWYQQKSSQAPKLLFHYYDKDFNNEADTPDNFQSRRPNTSFCFLDIRSPGLGDTAMYLCATSRDHPGLNTEAFFGQGTRLTVV.

The V gene is TRBV18, the J gene TRBJ1-4; 8 bases are shared with TRBD1. V lost 5 bases to trimming and J lost 8 bases; unmatched junction nucleotides: 10. The CDR3 totals 15 residues. The germline CDR1 and CDR2 sequences are KGHSH and LQKENI. The CDR3 DNA is TGTGCCAGCTCATCAGATCAGGGGGCGATCGAAAAACTGTTTTTT. Amino acids: CASSSDQGAIEKLFF.

CDR3 residues: CASSQTSGEYNEQFF. The CDR3 nucleotides are TGTGCCAGCAGCCAGACTAGCGGGGAGTACAATGAGCAGTTCTTC. The chain employs TRBV2 and TRBJ2-1; 11 positions agree with TRBD2. The CDR3 consists of 15 residues. The germline gives CDR1 SNHLY, CDR2 FYNNEI. V lost 6 bases, J lost 4 bases, and 5 bases stayed unmatched. Combining the CDR3 with reference TRBV2 and TRBJ2-1 gives the whole variable domain EPEVTQTPSHQVTQMGQEVILRCVPISNHLYFYWYRQILGQKVEFLVSFYNNEISEKSEIFDDQFSVERPDGSNFTLKIRSTKLEDSAMYFCASSQTSGEYNEQFFGPGTRLTVL.

V and J are TRBV9 and TRBJ2-7, with 7 bases lining up with TRBD1. V trimming: 4 bases; J trimming: 3 bases; junction bases outside the gene matches: 10. Germline CDR1 is SGDLS and CDR2 is YYNGEE. CDR3 size: 15 residues. The CDR3 region is CASSPRQGEGYEQYF. In DNA, the CDR3 is TGTGCCAGCAGCCCCCGACAGGGCGAGGGCTACGAGCAGTACTTC.

The chain couples TRBV7-3 to TRBJ2-5; the match to TRBD2 covers 7 bases. Per germline, CDR1 SGHTA and CDR2 FQGTGA. This CDR3 has 17 residues. V shed 5 bases and J 0 bases; nucleotides not matched to a gene: 12. CDR3 sequence reads: CASSPTGGGWDQETQYF. The CDR3 DNA follows: TGTGCCAGCAGCCCCACCGGCGGGGGTTGGGACCAAGAGACCCAGTACTTC.

The table lists this clonotype with a few counts. The V call is TRBV28, the J call TRBJ2-1; no reliable D call. This CDR3 contains 15 residues. Trimming pared 3 bases from V and 2 bases from J, leaving 11 bases between. Per the germline V gene, CDR1 is MDHEN and CDR2 is SYDVKM. CDR3 in DNA: TGTGCCAGCAGTTTTGGTATTGCCCCCTACAATGAGCAGTTCTTC. Residues: CASSFGIAPYNEQFF.

The V call is TRBV6-2 or TRBV6-3, the J call TRBJ1-4; D unresolved. The V and J ends lost 6 bases and 2 bases respectively, with 10 bases between them. Germline V lookup: CDR1 MNHEY, CDR2 SVGEGT. The CDR3 spans 14 residues. The chain's CDR3 is CASRFAQTNEKLFF. The CDR3 bases are TGTGCCAGCAGGTTTGCACAGACTAATGAAAAACTGTTTTTT.

In its sample, this clonotype was seen a few times. The chain joins TRBV6-2 or TRBV6-3 to TRBJ2-1, with 8 bases lining up with TRBD2. The CDR3 has 16 amino acids. J gave up 7 bases and V 7 bases, and 15 bases lay outside the gene matches. Germline V gives CDR1 MNHEY, CDR2 SVGEGT. The CDR3 spells CASTPSGGPGWNEQFF. For the CDR3, the DNA is TGTGCCAGCACCCCCAGCGGGGGACCCGGGTGGAATGAGCAGTTCTTC.

The chain joins TRBV12-3 or TRBV12-4 to TRBJ2-2, with D hard to call. The V and J ends lost 1 base and 6 bases respectively, with 12 bases between them. The CDR3 runs 15 residues. In nucleotides, the CDR3 is TGTGCCAGCAGTTTAGTCCAGAGTGGGGCCGGGGAGCTGTTTTTT. Translation gives CASSLVQSGAGELFF.

V and J are TRBV3-1 and TRBJ2-3; perhaps TRBD2 as D (6 bases). This CDR3 is 13 amino acids long. Trimming took 1 base from V and 7 from J, leaving 9 bases between them. CDR1 LGHDT and CDR2 YNNKEL come from the germline V gene (reference sequence). This chain's CDR3 is CASSQGRGYTQYF. The CDR3 DNA is TGTGCCAGCAGCCAAGGGCGGGGATATACGCAGTATTTT.

The chain links TRBV14 to TRBJ2-5; D is perhaps TRBD1 or TRBD2 (5 bases each). Germline V gene sequence: CDR1 SGHDN, CDR2 FVKESK. V shed 3 bases and J shed 2 bases, with 7 bases lying between them. This CDR3 has 13 residues. CDR3 amino acids: CASSHGGQETQYF. CDR3 coding DNA: TGTGCCAGCAGCCATGGGGGACAAGAGACCCAGTACTTC.

This chain links TRBV11-2 with TRBJ2-1, with D possibly matching TRBD2 (5 bases). V shed 5 bases and J shed 12 bases, with 17 bases lying between them. The CDR3 runs to 13 residues. The V gene's germline CDR1 is SGHAT and CDR2 FQNNGV. Written as DNA, the CDR3 is TGTGCCAGCAGCCCCAGGACGGCGGGTGGGCAGTTCTTC. It is translated as CASSPRTAGGQFF.

The chain joins TRBV2 to TRBJ2-5; TRBD2 matches at 11 bases. The CDR3 extends over 15 amino acids. Germline V gives CDR1 SNHLY, CDR2 FYNNEI. The J segment lost 4 bases and the V segment lost 5 bases, leaving 6 bases of the junction unmatched. CDR3: CASSRLAGFSETQYF. In nucleotides, the CDR3 is TGTGCCAGCAGTCGACTAGCGGGGTTTTCAGAGACCCAGTACTTC.

This clonotype was seen at least ten times. The genes are TRBV7-9 and TRBJ1-2; weak D call: TRBD1 (6 bases). The CDR3 runs to 13 residues. Germline-derived CDR1 and CDR2 are SEHNR and FQNEAQ (reference sequence). V was shortened by 5 bases and J by 8 bases, with 15 bases between the two germline ends. CDR3 in DNA: TGTGCCAGCAGCCGACAGGACGCGGGGGGCTACACCTTC. Amino acids: CASSRQDAGGYTF.

The chain employs TRBV2 and TRBJ2-5; TRBD1 aligns across 7 bases. Germline V gene lookup returns CDR1 SNHLY and CDR2 FYNNEI. J was trimmed by 3 bases and V by 6 bases; bases with no gene match: 1. The CDR3 covers 12 residues. This chain's CDR3 is CASRTGKETQYF. As DNA, the CDR3 is TGTGCCAGCAGGACAGGGAAAGAGACCCAGTACTTC.

This clonotype occurred a few times. The rearrangement uses TRBV19 and TRBJ2-1; weak D call: TRBD1 (6 bases). The CDR3 covers 14 residues. V dropped 10 bases and J dropped 1 base, with 14 bases sitting between them. Germline CDR1 and CDR2: LNHDA and SQIVND (reference sequence). The CDR3 region is CATGGGLSYNEQFF. In DNA form, the CDR3 reads TGTGCCACCGGTGGGGGCTTGTCCTACAATGAGCAGTTCTTC.

V and J are TRBV20-1 and TRBJ1-5; TRBD1 is a possible D gene (6 bases). Germline V lookup: CDR1 DFQATT, CDR2 SNEGSKA (reference sequence). The CDR3 loop spans 15 amino acids. V gave up 5 bases and J gave up 4 bases, with 18 bases separating them. The CDR3 DNA reads TGCAGTGCTCAAATGGGGGGCCCCTTTAATCAGCCCCAGCATTTT. It specifies CSAQMGGPFNQPQHF.

The gene calls are TRBV12-3 or TRBV12-4 and TRBJ1-1; D unresolved. V shed 4 bases and J shed 10 bases, with 19 bases lying between them. The CDR3 is 14 amino acids. CDR3 residues: CASSWTGIRNRAFF. CDR3 DNA sequence: TGTGCCAGCAGTTGGACGGGGATCCGCAACCGAGCTTTCTTT.

The chain is built from TRBV20-1 and TRBJ1-1; 10 positions match TRBD1. Germline V lookup: CDR1 DFQATT, CDR2 SNEGSKA (reference sequence). V shed 6 bases, J shed 6 bases, and the junction held 7 bases outside the gene matches. The CDR3 consists of 13 residues. The CDR3 bases are TGCAGTGCCGACCGGGACAGGGGATCTGAAGCTTTCTTT. The encoded protein is CSADRDRGSEAFF.

This clonotype came up a few times. This sequence joins TRBV20-1 and TRBJ2-7, with 9 bases aligning to TRBD1. J lost 1 base, V lost 1 base, and 2 bases had no gene match. The length of the CDR3 is 14 residues. CDR1 is DFQATT, CDR2 SNEGSKA, per germline (reference sequence). The CDR3: CSARGGTGSYEQYF. CDR3 bases: TGCAGTGCTAGAGGCGGGACAGGGTCCTACGAGCAGTACTTC.

This clonotype occurred a few times. This chain links TRBV9 with TRBJ2-7; maybe TRBD1 (6 bases). This CDR3 has 14 amino acids. Per germline, CDR1 SGDLS and CDR2 YYNGEE. Trimming pared 2 bases from V and 7 bases from J, leaving 16 bases between. CDR3 in amino acids: CASSVQQGWGEQYF. The CDR3 DNA is TGTGCCAGCAGCGTCCAACAGGGCTGGGGAGAGCAGTACTTC.

CDR3 coding DNA: TGCAGTGCTGATGGGACTAGCGGGGGGGCCAATGAGCAGTTCTTC. This translates into CSADGTSGGANEQFF. The chain joins TRBV20-1 to TRBJ2-1; 16 positions match TRBD2. Trimming took 5 bases from V and 6 from J; bases not matched to a gene: 4. The CDR3 extends over 15 amino acids. Germline CDR1 reads DFQATT; CDR2 reads SNEGSKA (reference sequence).

Details on this clonotype: One end of the junction is discordant with germline, which a read error may explain. The chain has TRBV10-3 and TRBJ2-2; D not certain. CDR3 size: 11 residues. Germline CDR1 ENHRY, CDR2 SYGVKD. CDR3 loop: CATSTTGELFF. The DNA of the CDR3 is TGTGCCACCAGTACCACCGGGGAGCTGTTTTTT.

The gene calls are TRBV20-1 and TRBJ2-6, with a tentative D call TRBD1 (6 bases). CDR1 and CDR2 (germline): DFQATT, SNEGSKA (reference sequence). The CDR3 is made up of 17 amino acids. V lost 3 bases and J 0 bases, leaving 15 bases between the germline ends. The CDR3 is CSASRQGLNSGANVLTF. The CDR3 bases are TGCAGTGCTAGTCGGCAGGGGCTAAACTCTGGGGCCAACGTCCTGACTTTC.

The chain carries TRBV5-1 and TRBJ1-4; 10 nucleotides line up with TRBD1. V was clipped by 3 bases and J by 0 bases; unmatched bases: 2. Looked up from germline, CDR1 is SGHRS and CDR2 is YFSETQ. The CDR3 consists of 16 residues. The CDR3 sequence is CASSYGTGATNEKLFF. The DNA for the CDR3 is TGCGCCAGCAGCTACGGGACAGGGGCAACTAATGAAAAACTGTTTTTT.

This clonotype occurred a few times. The CDR3 DNA reads as TGTGCCAGCAGCTTTCAGGTTGGCGAGCAGTACTTC. Protein: CASSFQVGEQYF. The chain couples TRBV5-6 to TRBJ2-7; D is unclear. With 2 bases removed from V and 6 bases from J, the gap between germline ends came to 9 bases. CDR1 and CDR2 (germline): SGHDT, YYEEEE. The CDR3 length is 12 residues.

This sequence joins TRBV24-1 and TRBJ2-1, with 10 positions matching TRBD2. This CDR3 is 17 amino acids long. V gave up 3 bases and J gave up 10 bases; unmatched junction bases: 14. Germline V gene lookup returns CDR1 KGHDR and CDR2 SFDVKD. The CDR3 protein is CATSDIPPSGGLGEQFF. CDR3 nucleotides: TGTGCCACCAGTGATATCCCTCCTAGCGGGGGTCTAGGAGAGCAGTTCTTC.

This clonotype has at least ten counts. A junction end diverges from the germline sequence, so it may reflect a read error. The rearrangement uses TRBV5-1 and TRBJ1-1, with D possibly being TRBD1 (6 bases). The CDR3 length is 14 residues. Germline values: CDR1 SGHRS, CDR2 YFSETQ. CDR3 bases: TGTGCCAGCAGTTTCGGGGGGCCTAACACTGAAGCTTTCTTT. Protein: CASSFGGPNTEAFF.

A single count supports this clonotype. The chain combines TRBV7-9 with TRBJ1-4; D possibly corresponds to TRBD1 (6 bases). Trimming took 5 bases from V and 7 from J, leaving 11 bases between them. CDR3 length equals 13 residues. Looked up from germline, CDR1 is SEHNR and CDR2 is FQNEAQ (reference sequence). The CDR3 coding sequence is TGTGCCAGCAGCCGCGGACAGTTTGAAAAACTGTTTTTT. It encodes CASSRGQFEKLFF.

The CDR3 sequence is CASSLAGLPTNEQFF. DNA for the CDR3: TGCGCCAGCAGCTTGGCGGGGCTACCGACCAATGAGCAGTTCTTC. The chain uses TRBV5-1 and TRBJ2-1; D could derive from TRBD1 or TRBD2 (5 bases each). The CDR3 is made up of 15 amino acids. The germline V gene has CDR1 SGHRS and CDR2 YFSETQ. V was clipped by 0 bases and J by 6 bases, with 13 bases between them.